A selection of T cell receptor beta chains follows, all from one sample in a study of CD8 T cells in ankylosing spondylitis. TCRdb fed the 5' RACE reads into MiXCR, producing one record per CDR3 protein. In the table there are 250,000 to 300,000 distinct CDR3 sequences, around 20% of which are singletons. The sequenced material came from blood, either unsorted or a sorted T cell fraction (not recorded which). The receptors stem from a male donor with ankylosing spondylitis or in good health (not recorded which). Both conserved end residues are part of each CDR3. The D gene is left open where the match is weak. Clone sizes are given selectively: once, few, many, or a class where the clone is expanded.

CDR3aa: CASSEEEATYGYTF; CDR3nt: TGTGCCAGCAGTGAGGAGGAGGCGACCTATGGCTACACCTTC; abundance: NA; j_gene: TRBJ1-2; d_gene: NA; v_gene: TRBV2
CDR3aa: CSARDWHSNQPQHF; CDR3nt: TGCAGTGCTCGGGACTGGCATAGCAATCAGCCCCAGCATTTT; abundance: few; j_gene: TRBJ1-5; d_gene: NA; v_gene: TRBV20-1
CDR3aa: CASSRQIANTGELFF; CDR3nt: TGTGCCAGCTCCCGACAGATCGCGAACACCGGGGAGCTGTTTTTT; abundance: NA; j_gene: TRBJ2-2; d_gene: NA; v_gene: TRBV18
CDR3aa: CSVESSGQGVGGYTF; CDR3nt: TGCAGCGTTGAAAGCTCGGGACAGGGCGTCGGTGGCTACACCTTC; abundance: NA; j_gene: TRBJ1-2; d_gene: TRBD1; v_gene: TRBV29-1
CDR3aa: CASSGAVSDTEAFF; CDR3nt: TGCGCCAGCAGCGGGGCAGTCTCGGACACTGAAGCTTTCTTT; abundance: many; j_gene: TRBJ1-1; d_gene: NA; v_gene: TRBV5-1
CDR3aa: CASSVGGAKNQPQHF; CDR3nt: TGTGCCAGCAGCGTAGGGGGGGCTAAAAATCAGCCCCAGCATTTT; abundance: few; j_gene: TRBJ1-5; d_gene: NA; v_gene: TRBV28
CDR3aa: CASTRTGSPLHF; CDR3nt: TGCGCCAGCACTAGGACTGGTTCACCCCTCCACTTT; abundance: NA; j_gene: TRBJ1-6; d_gene: NA; v_gene: TRBV5-1
CDR3aa: CAISESSPGETQYF; CDR3nt: TGTGCCATCAGTGAGTCGTCCCCAGGAGAGACCCAGTACTTC; abundance: few; j_gene: TRBJ2-5; d_gene: NA; v_gene: TRBV10-3
CDR3aa: CASSFRDRGLNTEAFF; CDR3nt: TGTGCCAGCAGCTTCCGGGACAGGGGATTGAACACTGAAGCTTTCTTT; abundance: few; j_gene: TRBJ1-1; d_gene: TRBD1; v_gene: TRBV5-5
CDR3aa: CASSLDSSRGSLTNEKLFF; CDR3nt: TGCGCCAGCAGCTTGGATAGCAGTAGGGGGTCCCTGACGAATGAAAAACTGTTTTTT; abundance: NA; j_gene: TRBJ1-4; d_gene: NA; v_gene: TRBV5-1
CDR3aa: CASSLRVVAFF; CDR3nt: TGTGCCAGCAGTTTAAGGGTGGTGGCTTTCTTT; abundance: NA; j_gene: TRBJ1-1; d_gene: NA; v_gene: TRBV12-3/TRBV12-4
CDR3aa: CASSSGSSGNTIYF; CDR3nt: TGTGCCAGCAGTTCGGGCAGCTCTGGAAACACCATATATTTT; abundance: many; j_gene: TRBJ1-3; d_gene: NA; v_gene: TRBV12-3/TRBV12-4
CDR3aa: CASRTTSGVSSYNEQFF; CDR3nt: TGCGCCAGCAGAACAACTAGCGGAGTCAGCTCCTACAATGAGCAGTTCTTC; abundance: NA; j_gene: TRBJ2-1; d_gene: TRBD2; v_gene: TRBV5-1
CDR3aa: CASSLGPGQGQETQYF; CDR3nt: TGTGCCAGCAGCTTAGGCCCGGGTCAGGGGCAAGAGACCCAGTACTTC; abundance: NA; j_gene: TRBJ2-5; d_gene: NA; v_gene: TRBV7-2
CDR3aa: CASSPGLLRALGSTDTQYF; CDR3nt: TGTGCCAGCAGTCCGGGGCTACTGCGAGCTCTGGGGAGCACAGATACGCAGTATTTT; abundance: many; j_gene: TRBJ2-3; d_gene: NA; v_gene: TRBV28